This T cell receptor (beta chain) was sequenced in a study of spatial heterogeneity in lung cancer. Study at large: A consistent excess of beta-chain over alpha-chain sequences was detected.

MiXCR, applied by TCRdb to the 5' RACE reads, yields one record per CDR3 protein. The sample lists over 95,000 distinct CDR3 sequences, approximately 10% occurring once. This clonotype was recorded at least ten times. Time point described: blood at routine non-recurrence follow-up after resection. Whole RNA obtained from tumor, nontumor lung or frozen PBMC underwent sequencing without sorting. The V gene end was trimmed by 7 bases and the J gene end by 6 bases; junction bases not matched to a gene: 14. Germline assignment: CDR1 MDHEN and CDR2 SYDVKM. This CDR3 is 15 amino acids long. The TCR was taken from a female donor with early-stage non-small cell lung cancer. The sequencing used PBMCs, collected at follow-up. The J gene is TRBJ1-2, the V gene TRBV28; TRBD1 matches 7 bases. CDR3 nucleotide sequence: TGTGCCAGCACTCTGGACGGGACAGTGGGAAATGGCTACACCTTC. Translation gives CASTLDGTVGNGYTF.